Below, 8 T cell receptor beta chains from the same sample are listed, as sequenced in a study of T-cell reconstitution after alpha-beta-depleted transplantation in children. TCRbeta library preparation incorporated unique molecular identifiers. TCRdb reprocessed the PCR reads with MiXCR, giving one entry per CDR3 protein. The sample records 540,000 or so distinct CDR3 sequences, roughly 23% being singletons. The sequencing used PBMCs, mostly from graft donor cells, collected 360 days after TCRalphabeta/CD19-depleted stem cell transplant. Receptor source: a boy less than two years old who had a stem cell transplant for acute myeloid leukemia, so the T cells may come from the graft donor.

This clonotype was observed a few times. The chain couples TRBV10-2 to TRBJ2-7; possibly TRBD1 for D (6 bases). Between the trimmed V and J ends, which lost 3 bases and 3 bases, there was a span of 9 bases. The CDR3 sequence is 13 residues long. Germline CDR1 and CDR2: WSHSY and SAAADI. The CDR3 here is CASSDRGSYEQYV. CDR3 in DNA: TGCGCCAGCAGTGACAGGGGAAGCTACGAGCAGTACGTC.

This clonotype was detected many times. The V gene is TRBV21-1, the J gene TRBJ2-5; the DNA was not compared with TRBD2, the D call given in the table. TRBV21-1 is an annotated pseudogene. The CDR3 extends over 15 amino acids. The CDR3 nucleotides are TGTGCCAGCACTCCGGAGAGGGAAGTCGGAAAGACCCAGTACTTC. Amino acids: CASTPEREVGKTQYF.

The chain recombines TRBV7-9 with TRBJ2-4; a possible D gene is TRBD1 (6 bases). V lost 5 bases and J lost 0, with 17 bases in between. The CDR3 runs to 17 residues. CDR1 is SEHNR and CDR2 is FQNEAQ in the germline V gene (reference sequence). The DNA for the CDR3 is TGTGCCAGCAGCCTAGAGCGACCAGGGGTAGCCAAAAACATTCAGTACTTC. Its translation: CASSLERPGVAKNIQYF.

At least ten counts were recorded for this clonotype. The CDR3 nucleotides read TGTGCCAGCAGCTTAAGATTAGGGGGCGTTGGGACAAGGGATGAAAAACTGTTTTTT. Residues: CASSLRLGGVGTRDEKLFF. The chain has TRBV7-6 and TRBJ1-4; TRBD1 agrees at 7 bases. The CDR3 is 19 amino acids. Germline CDR1 SGHVS, CDR2 FNYEAQ. The V segment lost 2 bases and the J segment 6 bases; nucleotides outside the gene matches: 18. Combining the CDR3 with reference TRBV7-6 and TRBJ1-4 gives the whole variable domain GAGVSQSPRYKVTKRGQDVALRCDPISGHVSLYWYRQALGQGPEFLTYFNYEAQQDKSGLPNDRFSAERPEGSISTLTIQRTEQRDSAMYRCASSLRLGGVGTRDEKLFFGSGTQLSVL.

In this sample, this clonotype turned up many times. J is TRBJ2-2 and V is TRBV7-2; D unresolved. Trimming left V 5 bases short and J 2 bases short, with 12 bases between. This CDR3 region has 15 residues. CDR1 and CDR2 (germline): SGHTA, FQGNSA. The CDR3 coding sequence is TGTGCCAGCAGCCAATACCTCAGCAACACCGGGGAGCTGTTTTTT. This codes for CASSQYLSNTGELFF.

The chain uses TRBV20-1 and TRBJ2-7; 8 bases line up with TRBD1. The V gene's germline CDR1 is DFQATT and CDR2 SNEGSKA (reference sequence). The V segment lost 3 bases and the J segment 3 bases; nucleotides outside the gene matches: 10. The CDR3 sequence is 15 residues long. The CDR3 loop reads CSASPKDRAFYEQYF. CDR3 nucleotide sequence: TGCAGTGCTAGCCCCAAGGACAGGGCCTTCTACGAGCAGTACTTC.

This clonotype turned up a few times. This chain links TRBV19 with TRBJ2-5; D is ambiguous. Trimming left V 9 bases short and J 2 bases short, with 13 bases between. Germline V gives CDR1 LNHDA, CDR2 SQIVND (reference sequence). This CDR3 has 13 residues. The CDR3 region has the DNA TGTGCCAGCCGACCCGGTACACAAGAGACCCAGTACTTC. Amino acid sequence: CASRPGTQETQYF.

The gene calls are TRBV30 and TRBJ2-1, with TRBD1 identical over 7 bases. Per the germline V gene, CDR1 is GTSNPN and CDR2 is SVGIG (reference sequence). V trimming: 1 base; J trimming: 4 bases; junction bases outside the gene matches: 10. This CDR3 spans 16 amino acids. CDR3 sequence (DNA): TGTGCCTGGAGTGGATCTCCGGGACAGATGTACAATGAGCAGTTCTTC. Residues: CAWSGSPGQMYNEQFF.